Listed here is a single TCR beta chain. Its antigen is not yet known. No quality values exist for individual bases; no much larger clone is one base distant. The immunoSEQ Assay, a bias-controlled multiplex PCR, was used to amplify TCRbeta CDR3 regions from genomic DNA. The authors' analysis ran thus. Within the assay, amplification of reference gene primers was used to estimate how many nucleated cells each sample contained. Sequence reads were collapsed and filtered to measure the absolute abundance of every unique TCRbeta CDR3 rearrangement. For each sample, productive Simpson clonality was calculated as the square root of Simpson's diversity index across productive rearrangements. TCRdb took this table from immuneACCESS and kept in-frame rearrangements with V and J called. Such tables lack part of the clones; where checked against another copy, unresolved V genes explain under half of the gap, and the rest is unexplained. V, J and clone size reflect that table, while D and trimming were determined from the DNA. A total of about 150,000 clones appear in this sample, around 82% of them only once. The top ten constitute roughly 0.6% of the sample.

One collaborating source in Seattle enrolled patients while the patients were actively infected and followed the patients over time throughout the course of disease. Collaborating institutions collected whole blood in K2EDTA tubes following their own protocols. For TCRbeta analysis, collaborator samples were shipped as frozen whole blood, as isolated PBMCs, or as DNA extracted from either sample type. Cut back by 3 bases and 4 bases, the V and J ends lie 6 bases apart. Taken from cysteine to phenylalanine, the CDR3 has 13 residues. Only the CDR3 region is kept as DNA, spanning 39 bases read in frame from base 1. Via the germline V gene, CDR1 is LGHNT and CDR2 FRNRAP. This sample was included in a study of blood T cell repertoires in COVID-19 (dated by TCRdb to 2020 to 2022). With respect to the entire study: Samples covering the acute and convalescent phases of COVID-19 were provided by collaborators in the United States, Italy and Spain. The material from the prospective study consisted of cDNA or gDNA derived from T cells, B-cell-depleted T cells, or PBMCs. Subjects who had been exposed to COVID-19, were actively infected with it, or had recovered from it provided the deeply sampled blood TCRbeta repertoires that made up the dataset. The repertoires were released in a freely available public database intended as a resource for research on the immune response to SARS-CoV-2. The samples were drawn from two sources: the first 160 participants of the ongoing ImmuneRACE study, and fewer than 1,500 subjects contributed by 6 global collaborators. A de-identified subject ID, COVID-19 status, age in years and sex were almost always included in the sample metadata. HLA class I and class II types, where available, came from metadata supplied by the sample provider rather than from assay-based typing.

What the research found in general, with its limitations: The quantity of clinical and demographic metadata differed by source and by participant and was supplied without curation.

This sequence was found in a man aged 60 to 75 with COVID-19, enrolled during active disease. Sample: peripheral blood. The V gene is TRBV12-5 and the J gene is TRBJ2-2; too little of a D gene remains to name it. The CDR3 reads CASGLSITGELFF. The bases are TGTGCTAGTGGTTTATCCATCACCGGGGAGCTGTTTTTT.